The following is a T cell receptor beta chain sequence with its context. Its antigen is currently unknown. CDR1 LNHDA and CDR2 SQIVND come from the germline V gene (reference sequence). The junction had 8 bases not matched to a gene; V was cut back by 5 bases and J by 4 bases. CDR3 size: 16 residues. The data were taken from a study of OX40 agonist ivuxolimab in advanced cancers. Study information: The study treated patients with ivuxolimab, an agonistic anti-OX40 (CD134) antibody.

Clones were sequenced by immunoSEQ multiplex PCR, and TCRdb holds only the in-frame ones, with some missing. The sample lists tens of thousands of clones; almost 90% were seen once. Overall study results and limits: Several nonresponders also turned out to have low normalized T-cell clonal expansion.

The receptor's source is an adult with an advanced solid tumor such as melanoma, head and neck, liver or kidney cancer. This sequence joins TRBV19 and TRBJ2-2; 9 nucleotides match TRBD1. The specimen was CD4+ or CD8+ T cells sorted from blood, collected in a trial of the OX40 agonist ivuxolimab. The CDR3 reads CASSPFGTGLTGELFF. In nucleotides, the CDR3 is TGTGCCAGTAGTCCATTCGGGACAGGGCTCACCGGGGAGCTGTTTTTT. The entire variable domain, with the rest obtained from reference TRBV19 and TRBJ2-2, is as follows: DGGITQSPKYLFRKEGQNVTLSCEQNLNHDAMYWYRQDPGQGLRLIYYSQIVNDFQKGDIAEGYSVSREKKESFPLTVTSAQKNPTAFYLCASSPFGTGLTGELFFGEGSRLTVL.